This T cell receptor beta chain derives from a study of blood T cell repertoires in COVID-19 (dated by TCRdb to 2020 to 2022). Concerning the study at large: The collaborator samples originated in the United States, Italy and Spain and spanned the acute and convalescent phases of COVID-19. The material from the prospective study consisted of cDNA or gDNA derived from T cells, B-cell-depleted T cells, or PBMCs. The dataset comprised deeply sampled blood TCRbeta repertoires from subjects exposed to, actively infected with, or recovered from COVID-19. The repertoires were released in a freely available public database intended as a resource for research on the immune response to SARS-CoV-2. The samples were drawn from the first 160 participants of the ongoing ImmuneRACE study and from roughly 1,300 subjects provided by 6 global collaborators. Sample metadata almost always included a de-identified subject ID, COVID-19 status, age in years and sex. HLA class I and class II types, where available, came from metadata supplied by the sample provider rather than from assay-based typing. The research as a whole found: The quantity of clinical and demographic metadata differed by source and by participant and was supplied without curation.

TCRbeta CDR3 regions were amplified from genomic DNA using the immunoSEQ Assay, a bias-controlled multiplex PCR. The source study handled its data this way. The number of nucleated cells in each sample was estimated by amplification of reference gene primers within the assay. Sequence reads were collapsed and filtered to measure the absolute abundance of every unique TCRbeta CDR3 rearrangement. For each sample, productive Simpson clonality was calculated by taking the square root of Simpson's diversity index across productive rearrangements. TCRdb limited this immuneACCESS table to in-frame rearrangements with V and J called. A share of clones is missing; checked studies link under half to unresolved V genes, and the rest is unexplained. The DNA was the basis for D and trimming; V, J and clone size are from that table. This sample holds around 130,000 clones; roughly four fifths were observed only once. The top ten constitute 9% to 14% of the sample.

V is shortened by 7 bases, J by 8 bases, and the region joining them spans 17 bases. From cysteine to phenylalanine, the CDR3 is 14 amino acids long. Here the CDR3 DNA is all that survives: 42 bases in frame from base 1. CDR1 and CDR2 are drawn from the germline V gene (reference sequence): MNHEY, SMNVEV. This clone has just a few counts. The antigen this receptor binds is unknown. Per-base quality was not reported, and no clone a single base away is much larger than it. Each collaborating institution followed its own protocols to collect whole blood in K2EDTA tubes. For TCRbeta analysis, collaborators shipped samples as frozen whole blood, isolated PBMCs, or DNA extracted from either of those sample types.

Sequencing used peripheral blood. The rearrangement combines TRBV27 with TRBJ1-4, with the D gene not clear enough to name. This clonotype originated in a human donor in a cohort sampled during active COVID-19. The base sequence is TGTGCCAGCACTCGGACGGGAGGAGGGGAAAAACTGTTTTTT. Translation gives CASTRTGGGEKLFF. Here the CDR3 is joined to the reference TRBV27 and TRBJ1-4 genes, and the full variable domain is: EAQVTQNPRYLITVTGKKLTVTCSQNMNHEYMSWYRQDPGLGLRQIYYSMNVEVTDKGDVPEGYKVSRKEKRNFPLILESPSPNQTSLYFCASTRTGGGEKLFFGSGTQLSVL.